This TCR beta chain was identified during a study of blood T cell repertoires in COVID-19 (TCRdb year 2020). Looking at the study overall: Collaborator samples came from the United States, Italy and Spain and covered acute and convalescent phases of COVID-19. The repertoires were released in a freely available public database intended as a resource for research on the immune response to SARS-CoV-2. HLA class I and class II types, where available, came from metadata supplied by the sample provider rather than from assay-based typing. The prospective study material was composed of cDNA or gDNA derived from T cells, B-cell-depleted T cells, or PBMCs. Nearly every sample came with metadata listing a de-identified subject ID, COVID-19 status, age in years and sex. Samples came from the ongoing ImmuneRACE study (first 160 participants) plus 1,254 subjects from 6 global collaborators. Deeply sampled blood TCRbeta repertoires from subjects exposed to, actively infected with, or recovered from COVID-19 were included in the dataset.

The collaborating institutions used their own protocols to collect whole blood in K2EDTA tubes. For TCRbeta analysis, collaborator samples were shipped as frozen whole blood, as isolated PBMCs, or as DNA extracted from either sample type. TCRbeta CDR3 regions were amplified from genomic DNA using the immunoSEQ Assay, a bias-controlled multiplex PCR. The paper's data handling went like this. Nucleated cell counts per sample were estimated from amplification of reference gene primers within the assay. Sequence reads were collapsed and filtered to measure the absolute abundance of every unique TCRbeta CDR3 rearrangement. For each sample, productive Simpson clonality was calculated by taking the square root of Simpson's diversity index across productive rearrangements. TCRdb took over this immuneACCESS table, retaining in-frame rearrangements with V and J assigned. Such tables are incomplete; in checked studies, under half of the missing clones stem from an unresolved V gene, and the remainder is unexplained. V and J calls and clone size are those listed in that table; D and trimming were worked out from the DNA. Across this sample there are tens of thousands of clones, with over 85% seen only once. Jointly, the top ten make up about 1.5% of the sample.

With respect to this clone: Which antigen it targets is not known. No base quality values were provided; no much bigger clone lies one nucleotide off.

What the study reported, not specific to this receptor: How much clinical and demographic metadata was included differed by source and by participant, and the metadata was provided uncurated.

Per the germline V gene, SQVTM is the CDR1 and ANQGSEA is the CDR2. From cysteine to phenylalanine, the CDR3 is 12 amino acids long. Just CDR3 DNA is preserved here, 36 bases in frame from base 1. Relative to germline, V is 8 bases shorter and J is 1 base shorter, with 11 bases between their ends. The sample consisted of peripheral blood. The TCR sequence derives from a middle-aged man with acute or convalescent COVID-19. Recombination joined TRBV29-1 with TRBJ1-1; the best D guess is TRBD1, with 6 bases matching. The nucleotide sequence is TGCAGCATAGAACAGGGGAACACTGAAGCTTTCTTT. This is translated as CSIEQGNTEAFF.